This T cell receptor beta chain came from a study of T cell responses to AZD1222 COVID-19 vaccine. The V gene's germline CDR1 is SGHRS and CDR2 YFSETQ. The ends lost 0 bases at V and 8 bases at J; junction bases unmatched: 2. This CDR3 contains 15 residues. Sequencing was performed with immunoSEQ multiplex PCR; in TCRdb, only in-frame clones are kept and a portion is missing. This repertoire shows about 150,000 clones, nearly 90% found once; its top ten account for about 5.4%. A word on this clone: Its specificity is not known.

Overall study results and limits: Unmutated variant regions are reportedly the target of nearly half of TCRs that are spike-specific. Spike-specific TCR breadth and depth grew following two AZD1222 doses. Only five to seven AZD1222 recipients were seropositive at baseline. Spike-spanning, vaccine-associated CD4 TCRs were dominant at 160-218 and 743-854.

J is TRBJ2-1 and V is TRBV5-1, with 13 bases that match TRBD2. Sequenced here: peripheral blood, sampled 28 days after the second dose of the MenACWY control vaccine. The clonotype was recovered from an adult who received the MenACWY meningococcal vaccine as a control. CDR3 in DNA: TGCGCCAGCAGCTTGGGACTAGCGGGGGGAGATGAGCAGTTCTTC. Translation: CASSLGLAGGDEQFF.